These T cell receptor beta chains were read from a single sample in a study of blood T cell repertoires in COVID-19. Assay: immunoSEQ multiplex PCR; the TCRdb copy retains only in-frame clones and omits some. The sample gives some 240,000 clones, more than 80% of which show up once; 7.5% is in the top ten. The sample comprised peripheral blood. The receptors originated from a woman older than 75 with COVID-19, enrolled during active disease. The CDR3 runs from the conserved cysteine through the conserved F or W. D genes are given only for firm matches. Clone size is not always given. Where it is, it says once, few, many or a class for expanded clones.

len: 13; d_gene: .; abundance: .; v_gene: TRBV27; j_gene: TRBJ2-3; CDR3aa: CASRGWGADTQYF; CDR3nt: TGTGCCAGCCGGGGGTGGGGGGCAGATACGCAGTATTTT
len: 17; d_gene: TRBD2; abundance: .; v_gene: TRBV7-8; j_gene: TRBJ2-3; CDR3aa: CASSRTSGRANTDTQYF; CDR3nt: TGTGCCAGCAGCCGGACTAGCGGGAGGGCCAACACAGATACGCAGTATTTT
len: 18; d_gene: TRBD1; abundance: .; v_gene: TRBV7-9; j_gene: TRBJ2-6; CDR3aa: CASSPRDREVSGANVLTF; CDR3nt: TGTGCCAGCAGCCCACGGGACAGGGAGGTCTCTGGGGCCAACGTCCTGACTTTC
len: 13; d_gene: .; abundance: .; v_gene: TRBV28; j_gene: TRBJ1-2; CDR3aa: CASSRQVPYGYTF; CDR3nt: TGTGCCAGCAGCAGACAGGTCCCCTATGGCTACACCTTC
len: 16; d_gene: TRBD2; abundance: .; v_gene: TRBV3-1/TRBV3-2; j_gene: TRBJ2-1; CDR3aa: CASSQEPLAGYNEQFF; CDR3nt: TGTGCCAGCAGCCAAGAGCCACTAGCGGGGTACAATGAGCAGTTCTTC
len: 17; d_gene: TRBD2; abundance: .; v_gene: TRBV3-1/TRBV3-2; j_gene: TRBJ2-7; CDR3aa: CASSHPGWRELAYEQYF; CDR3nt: TGTGCCAGCAGCCACCCCGGGTGGCGGGAGCTGGCCTACGAGCAGTACTTC
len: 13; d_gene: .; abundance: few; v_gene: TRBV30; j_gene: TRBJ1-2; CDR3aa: CAWSRTANYGYTF; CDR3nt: TGTGCCTGGAGTCGGACAGCCAACTATGGCTACACCTTC
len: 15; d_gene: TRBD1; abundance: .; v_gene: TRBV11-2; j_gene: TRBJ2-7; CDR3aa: CASSLGGDRTYEQYF; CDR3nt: TGTGCCAGCAGCTTAGGTGGGGACAGGACCTACGAGCAGTACTTC
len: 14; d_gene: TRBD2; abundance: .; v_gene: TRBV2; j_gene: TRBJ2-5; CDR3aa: CASSVLAGQETQYF; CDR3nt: TGTGCCAGCAGTGTACTAGCGGGGCAAGAGACCCAGTACTTC
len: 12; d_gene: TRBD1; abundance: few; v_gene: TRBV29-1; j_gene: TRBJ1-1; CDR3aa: CSVTRQGREAFF; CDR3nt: TGCAGCGTTACGAGACAGGGGAGAGAAGCTTTCTTT
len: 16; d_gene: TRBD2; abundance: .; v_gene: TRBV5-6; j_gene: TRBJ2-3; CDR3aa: CASSFERGSPTDTQYF; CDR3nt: TGTGCCAGCAGCTTTGAGCGCGGGAGCCCCACAGATACGCAGTATTTT
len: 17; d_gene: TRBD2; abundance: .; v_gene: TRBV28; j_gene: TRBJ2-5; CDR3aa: CASSSPWAGGSSETQYF; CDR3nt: TGTGCCAGCAGTTCCCCTTGGGCGGGAGGTTCCTCAGAGACCCAGTACTTC
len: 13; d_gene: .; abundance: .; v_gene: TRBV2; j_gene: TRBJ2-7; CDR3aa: CASSDTTGYEQYF; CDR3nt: TGTGCCAGCAGTGACACAACGGGCTACGAGCAGTACTTC
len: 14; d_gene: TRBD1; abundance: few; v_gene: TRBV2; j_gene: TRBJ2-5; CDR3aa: CASSDGTAQETQYF; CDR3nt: TGTGCCAGCAGTGATGGGACAGCTCAAGAGACCCAGTACTTC
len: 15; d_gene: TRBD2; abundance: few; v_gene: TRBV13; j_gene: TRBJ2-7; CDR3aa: CASSPGGRAGGEQYF; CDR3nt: TGTGCCAGCAGCCCCGGCGGGAGGGCTGGCGGAGAGCAGTACTTC
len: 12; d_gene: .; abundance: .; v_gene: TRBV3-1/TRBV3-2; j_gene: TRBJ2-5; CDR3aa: CASSPIQETQYF; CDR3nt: TGTGCCAGCAGCCCCATCCAAGAGACCCAGTACTTC
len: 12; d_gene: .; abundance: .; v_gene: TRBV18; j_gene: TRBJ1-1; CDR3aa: CASSPFRQEAFF; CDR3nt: TGTGCCAGCTCACCATTCCGCCAGGAAGCTTTCTTT
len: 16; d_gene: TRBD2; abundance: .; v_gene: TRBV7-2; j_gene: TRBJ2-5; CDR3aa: CASSLGSREGQETQYF; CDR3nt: TGTGCCAGCAGCTTAGGGTCGCGGGAGGGCCAAGAGACCCAGTACTTC
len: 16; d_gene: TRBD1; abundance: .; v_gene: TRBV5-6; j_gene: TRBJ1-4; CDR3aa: CASSPIGTGGIEKLFF; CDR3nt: TGTGCCAGCAGCCCCATAGGGACAGGCGGAATTGAAAAACTGTTTTTT
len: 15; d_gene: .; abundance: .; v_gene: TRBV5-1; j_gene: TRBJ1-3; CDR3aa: CASSSQGFSGNTIYF; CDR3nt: TGCGCCAGCAGCTCCCAGGGGTTCTCTGGAAACACCATATATTTT
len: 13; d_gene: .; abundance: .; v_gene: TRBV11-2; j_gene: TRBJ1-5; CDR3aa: CASSWGTNQPQHF; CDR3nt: TGTGCCAGCAGCTGGGGCACCAACCAGCCCCAGCATTTT
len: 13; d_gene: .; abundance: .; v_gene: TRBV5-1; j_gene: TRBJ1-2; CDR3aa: CASSRGGDYGYTF; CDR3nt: TGCGCCAGCAGCCGGGGGGGAGACTATGGCTACACCTTC